This T cell receptor (beta chain) comes out of a study of blood T cell repertoires in COVID-19. Study background: The United States, Italy and Spain supplied acute and convalescent COVID-19 samples. PBMCs, B-cell-depleted T cells, or T cells were the source of the cDNA or gDNA that made up the material.

The protocol was immunoSEQ multiplex PCR, while the TCRdb copy is restricted to in-frame clones and leaves out a portion. The sample contains roughly 670,000 clones, about nine tenths of which appear only once. The trim removed 2 bases at V and 9 bases at J, leaving 1 base unmatched. The CDR3 contains 13 residues. CDR1 and CDR2 from the germline V gene are MNHEY and SVGAGI. The chain has TRBV6-5 and TRBJ1-1; TRBD1 agrees at 12 bases. The TCR was taken from a woman younger than 30 with acute or convalescent COVID-19. The source material was peripheral blood. DNA for the CDR3: TGTGCCAGCAGTTACCGGGACAGGGGGCAAGCTTTCTTT. Translation gives CASSYRDRGQAFF.